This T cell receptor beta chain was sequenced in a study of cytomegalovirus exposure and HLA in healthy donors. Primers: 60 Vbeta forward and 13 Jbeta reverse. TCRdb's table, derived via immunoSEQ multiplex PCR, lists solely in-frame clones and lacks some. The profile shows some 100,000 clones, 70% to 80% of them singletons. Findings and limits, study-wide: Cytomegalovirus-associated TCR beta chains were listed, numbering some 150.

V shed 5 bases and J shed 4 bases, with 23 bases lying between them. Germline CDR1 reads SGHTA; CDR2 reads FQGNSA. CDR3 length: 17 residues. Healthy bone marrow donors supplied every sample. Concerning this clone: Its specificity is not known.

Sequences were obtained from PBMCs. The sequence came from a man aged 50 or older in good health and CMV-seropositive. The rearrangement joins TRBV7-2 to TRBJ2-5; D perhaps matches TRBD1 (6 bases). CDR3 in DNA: TGTGCCAGCAGCCCTTCATGGGACACAAGACGACGAGAGACCCAGTACTTC. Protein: CASSPSWDTRRRETQYF.